This T cell receptor beta chain was observed in a study of blood T cell repertoires in COVID-19. Study-level information: Sites in the United States, Italy and Spain provided acute and convalescent COVID-19 samples.

This table comes from immunoSEQ multiplex PCR, and its TCRdb copy is limited to in-frame clones, with some not included. Among more than 110,000 clones listed, roughly 89% were seen once. The germline V gene encodes CDR1 SGHTA and CDR2 FQGNSA. The CDR3 is made up of 15 amino acids. Trimming shortened V by 6 bases and J by 0 bases, and 14 bases separated the two germline ends. The chain is built from TRBV7-2 and TRBJ1-2, with a weak D call TRBD1 (6 bases). This TCR was recovered from a woman in her thirties or forties with acute or convalescent COVID-19. The specimen was peripheral blood. The CDR3 coding sequence is TGTGCCAGCAGGAGAGACAGGACCTCTAACTATGGCTACACCTTC. As protein: CASRRDRTSNYGYTF.